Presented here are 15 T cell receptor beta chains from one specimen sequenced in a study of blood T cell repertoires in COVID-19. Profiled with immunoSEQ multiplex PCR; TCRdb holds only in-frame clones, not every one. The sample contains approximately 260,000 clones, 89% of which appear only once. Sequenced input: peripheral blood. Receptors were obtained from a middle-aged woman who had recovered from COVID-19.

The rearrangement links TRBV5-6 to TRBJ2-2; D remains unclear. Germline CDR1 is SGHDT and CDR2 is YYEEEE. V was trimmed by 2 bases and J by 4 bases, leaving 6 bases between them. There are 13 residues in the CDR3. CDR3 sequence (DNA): TGTGCCAGCAGCTTTTATTTCACCGGGGAGCTGTTTTTT. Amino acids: CASSFYFTGELFF.

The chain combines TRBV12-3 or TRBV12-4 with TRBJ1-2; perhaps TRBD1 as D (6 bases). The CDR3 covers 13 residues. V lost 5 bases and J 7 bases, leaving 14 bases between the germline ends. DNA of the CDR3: TGTGCCAGCAGTCGCAACAGGGTGGCTGGCTACACCTTC. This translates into CASSRNRVAGYTF.

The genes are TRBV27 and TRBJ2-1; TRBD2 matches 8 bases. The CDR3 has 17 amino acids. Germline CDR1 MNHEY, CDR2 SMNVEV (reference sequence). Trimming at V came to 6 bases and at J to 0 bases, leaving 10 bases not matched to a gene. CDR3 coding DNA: TGTGCCAGCAGCCCCCCCCTTGGGACTAGCTCCTACAATGAGCAGTTCTTC. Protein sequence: CASSPPLGTSSYNEQFF.

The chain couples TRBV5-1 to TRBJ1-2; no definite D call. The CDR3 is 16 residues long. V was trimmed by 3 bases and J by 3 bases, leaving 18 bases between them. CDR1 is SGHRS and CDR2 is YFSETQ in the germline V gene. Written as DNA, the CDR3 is TGCGCCAGCAGCTACCAATTTCCGGGTAGCGACTATGGCTACACCTTC. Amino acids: CASSYQFPGSDYGYTF.

Written as DNA, the CDR3 is TGTGCCAGCAGTTTTGGACAGGGGGCGGGGCAGTACTTC. It encodes CASSFGQGAGQYF. This chain joins TRBV28 and TRBJ2-7, with TRBD1 matching over 11 bases. This CDR3 spans 13 amino acids. The germline gives CDR1 MDHEN, CDR2 SYDVKM. The junction had 4 bases not matched to a gene; V was cut back by 3 bases and J by 9 bases. Drawing the rest from reference TRBV28 and TRBJ2-7, the complete variable domain is DVKVTQSSRYLVKRTGEKVFLECVQDMDHENMFWYRQDPGLGLRLIYFSYDVKMKEKGDIPEGYSVSREKKERFSLILESASTNQTSMYLCASSFGQGAGQYFGPGTRLTVT.

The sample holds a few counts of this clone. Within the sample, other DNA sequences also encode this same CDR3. CDR3 in DNA: TGTGCCAGCAGCTTAGAGGCGGGCCCTCTTTATGGCTACACCTTC. It codes for CASSLEAGPLYGYTF. The chain recombines TRBV7-9 with TRBJ1-2; no reliable D call. This CDR3 is 15 amino acids long. CDR1 and CDR2 (germline): SEHNR, FQNEAQ (reference sequence). V lost 1 base, J lost 5 bases, and 14 bases lay in between.

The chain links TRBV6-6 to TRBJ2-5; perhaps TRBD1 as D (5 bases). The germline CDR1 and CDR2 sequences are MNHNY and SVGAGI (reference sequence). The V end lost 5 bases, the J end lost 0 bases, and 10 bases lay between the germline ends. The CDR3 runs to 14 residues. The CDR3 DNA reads TGTGCCAGCAGTGCCGGACAATACCAAGAGACCCAGTACTTC. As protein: CASSAGQYQETQYF.

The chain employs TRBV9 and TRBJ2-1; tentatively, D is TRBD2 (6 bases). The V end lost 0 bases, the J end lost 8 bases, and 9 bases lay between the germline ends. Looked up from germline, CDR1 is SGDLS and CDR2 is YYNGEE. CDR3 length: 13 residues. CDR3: CASSVEASDEQFF. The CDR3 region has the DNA TGTGCCAGCAGCGTAGAGGCTAGCGATGAGCAGTTCTTC.

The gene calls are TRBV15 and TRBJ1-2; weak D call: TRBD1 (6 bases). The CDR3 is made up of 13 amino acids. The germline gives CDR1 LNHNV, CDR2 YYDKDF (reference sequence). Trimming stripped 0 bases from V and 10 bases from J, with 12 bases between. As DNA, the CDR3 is TGTGCCACCAGCAGAGATGGGGACAAGCTCTACACCTTC. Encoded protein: CATSRDGDKLYTF.

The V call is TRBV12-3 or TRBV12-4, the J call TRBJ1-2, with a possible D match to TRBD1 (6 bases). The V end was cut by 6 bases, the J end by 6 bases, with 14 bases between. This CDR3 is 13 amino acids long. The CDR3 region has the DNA TGTGCCAGCAGACAGGGAAGGTCTAATGGCTACACCTTC. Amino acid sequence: CASRQGRSNGYTF.

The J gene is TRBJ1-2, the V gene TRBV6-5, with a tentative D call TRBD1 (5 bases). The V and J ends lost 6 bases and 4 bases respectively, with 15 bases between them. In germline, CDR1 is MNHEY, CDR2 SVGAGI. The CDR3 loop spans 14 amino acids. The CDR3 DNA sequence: TGTGCCAGCAGCGGCGGGACGGGTACCTATGGCTACACCTTC. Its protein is CASSGGTGTYGYTF.

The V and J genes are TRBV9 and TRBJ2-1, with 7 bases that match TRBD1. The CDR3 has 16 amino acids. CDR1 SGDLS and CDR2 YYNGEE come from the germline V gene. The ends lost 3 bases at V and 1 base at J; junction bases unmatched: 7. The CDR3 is CASSGRDSTSYNEQFF. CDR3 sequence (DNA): TGTGCCAGCAGCGGTAGGGACAGCACTTCCTACAATGAGCAGTTCTTC.

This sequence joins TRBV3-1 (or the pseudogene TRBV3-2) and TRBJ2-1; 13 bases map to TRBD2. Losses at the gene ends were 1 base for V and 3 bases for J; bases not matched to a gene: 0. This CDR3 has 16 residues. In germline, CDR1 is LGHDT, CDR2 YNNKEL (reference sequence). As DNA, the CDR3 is TGTGCCAGCAGCCAAGGACTAGCGGGAGGCTACAATGAGCAGTTCTTC. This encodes CASSQGLAGGYNEQFF.

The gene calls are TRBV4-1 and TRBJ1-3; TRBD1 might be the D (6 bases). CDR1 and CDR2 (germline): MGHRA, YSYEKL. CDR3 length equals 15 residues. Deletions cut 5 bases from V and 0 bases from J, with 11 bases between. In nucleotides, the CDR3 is TGCGCCAGCAGCTATCCAGGGGCCTCTGGAAACACCATATATTTT. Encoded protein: CASSYPGASGNTIYF.

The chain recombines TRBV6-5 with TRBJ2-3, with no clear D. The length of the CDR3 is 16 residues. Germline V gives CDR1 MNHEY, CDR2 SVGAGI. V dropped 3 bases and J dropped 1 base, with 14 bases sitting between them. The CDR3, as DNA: TGTGCCAGCAGTTATGGAGATAGCAGAGGCACAGATACGCAGTATTTT. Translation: CASSYGDSRGTDTQYF.